Each of the 10 T cell receptor beta chains below was sequenced from the same sample in a study of CD8 T cells in Susac syndrome. Reverse transcription of roughly 0.5 to 1 ug RNA was carried out with random hexamers. A single record per CDR3 protein comes from TCRdb applying MiXCR to the immunoSEQ multiplex PCR reads. The top ten hold over 0.08% of the sample, which has roughly 190,000 distinct CDR3 sequences, 85% to 95% seen once. Source material: CD4+ T cells from PBMCs. The receptors were sampled from a human donor in good health.

CDR3 sequence: CAWSVPLYYEQYF. CDR3 nucleotides: TGTGCCTGGAGTGTACCCCTATACTACGAGCAGTACTTC. The chain combines TRBV30 with TRBJ2-7; no reliable D call. This CDR3 has 13 residues. V was clipped by 0 bases and J by 3 bases, with 9 bases between them. In germline, CDR1 is GTSNPN, CDR2 SVGIG (reference sequence).

The rearrangement joins TRBV20-1 to TRBJ2-3; D remains unclear. V dropped 3 bases and J dropped 0 bases, with 10 bases sitting between them. The CDR3 runs 14 residues. Germline V lookup: CDR1 DFQATT, CDR2 SNEGSKA (reference sequence). CDR3 residues: CSASQRQSTDTQYF. The CDR3 bases are TGCAGTGCTAGTCAGAGGCAAAGCACAGATACGCAGTATTTT.

This CDR3 is CSAGRLAGTYNEQFF. CDR3 in DNA: TGCAGTGCAGGACGACTAGCGGGTACCTACAATGAGCAGTTCTTC. The chain carries TRBV20-1 and TRBJ2-1; 10 bases are a match to TRBD2. Germline trimming cut 6 bases from V and 2 bases from J; bases unmatched to any gene: 7. The length of the CDR3 is 15 residues. CDR1 is DFQATT, CDR2 SNEGSKA, per germline (reference sequence).

V gene TRBV29-1 combines with J gene TRBJ1-2; D remains unclear. CDR3 length: 11 amino acids. Per germline, CDR1 SQVTM and CDR2 ANQGSEA. Trimming took off 4 bases at V and 2 bases at J, with 5 bases between the two ends. The CDR3 loop reads CSVAQNYGYTF. The CDR3 coding sequence is TGCAGCGTTGCACAGAACTATGGCTACACCTTC.

This clonotype showed up just once. The rearrangement joins TRBV30 to TRBJ2-7; 10 positions agree with TRBD2. This CDR3 comprises 14 residues. Germline V CDR1 and CDR2: GTSNPN, SVGIG (reference sequence). The J segment lost 2 bases and the V segment lost 0 bases, leaving 1 base of the junction unmatched. The CDR3 bases are TGTGCCTGGAGTGTAGCGGGAGGGCCCTACGAGCAGTACTTC. It translates to CAWSVAGGPYEQYF.

This rearrangement joins TRBV30 to TRBJ2-7; TRBD1 is a possible D gene (5 bases). Per germline, CDR1 GTSNPN and CDR2 SVGIG (reference sequence). The CDR3 is 17 residues long. V lost 2 bases and J lost 1, with 21 bases in between. CDR3 nucleotide sequence: TGTGCCTGGAGTCGCAGGGCTCTCAGTCCACAATCCTACGAGCAGTACTTC. It codes for CAWSRRALSPQSYEQYF.

The V and J genes are TRBV6-2 or TRBV6-3 and TRBJ2-1; no reliable D call. V was shortened by 7 bases and J by 6 bases, with 16 bases between the two germline ends. The CDR3 length is 14 residues. Germline V gene sequence: CDR1 MNHEY, CDR2 SVGEGT. The CDR3: CASTPRIPGNEQFF. In DNA form, the CDR3 reads TGTGCCAGCACCCCCCGTATACCGGGCAATGAGCAGTTCTTC.

The CDR3 DNA is TGCAGTGCTAATGGCGGGAGCTACGAGCAGTACTTC. Translated, it gives CSANGGSYEQYF. The chain has TRBV20-1 and TRBJ2-7, with 7 bases aligning to TRBD2. The CDR3 loop spans 12 amino acids. V shed 4 bases, J shed 3 bases, and the junction held 3 bases outside the gene matches. Germline V CDR1 and CDR2: DFQATT, SNEGSKA (reference sequence).

The CDR3 here is CASSSGGGNVEQFF. Here the CDR3 DNA reads TGTGCCAGCAGTTCTGGTGGGGGGAACGTTGAGCAGTTCTTC. The chain carries TRBV27 and TRBJ2-1, with D maybe TRBD2 (6 bases). Germline lookup yields CDR1 MNHEY and CDR2 SMNVEV (reference sequence). The CDR3 contains 14 residues. V was cut by 4 bases and J by 9 bases, with 16 bases left in between.

The CDR3 nucleotides are TGTGCCAGCAGTAAACATGGAGGGCATGAGCAGTTCTTC. Amino acids: CASSKHGGHEQFF. This chain joins TRBV12-3 or TRBV12-4 and TRBJ2-1, with D tentatively TRBD2 (6 bases). V lost 5 bases, J lost 8 bases, and 13 bases lay in between. The CDR3 has 13 amino acids.